The present entry profiles one TCR beta chain with its context. Repertoires were generated with immunoSEQ multiplex PCR, while TCRdb's copy carries only in-frame clones and drops some. The profile shows about 340,000 clones, more than 85% of them singletons. As to time point: blood from clinic visit 5 months post-surgery; TSC patient then seizure free. CDR1 and CDR2 (germline): MNHEY, SVGAGI. V shed 4 bases, J shed 7 bases, and the junction held 7 bases outside the gene matches. The CDR3 covers 15 residues. The data derive from a study of brain T cells in children with intractable seizures. The V call is TRBV6-5, the J call TRBJ1-6; 7 nucleotides agree with TRBD1. The clonotype comes from a boy younger than two with tuberous sclerosis and intractable seizures. The sequences come from peripheral blood, collected about 5 months after surgery. Written as DNA, the CDR3 is TGTGCCAGCAGTTCCCTGACAGGGAGGAATTCACCCCTCCACTTT. Its translation: CASSSLTGRNSPLHF.